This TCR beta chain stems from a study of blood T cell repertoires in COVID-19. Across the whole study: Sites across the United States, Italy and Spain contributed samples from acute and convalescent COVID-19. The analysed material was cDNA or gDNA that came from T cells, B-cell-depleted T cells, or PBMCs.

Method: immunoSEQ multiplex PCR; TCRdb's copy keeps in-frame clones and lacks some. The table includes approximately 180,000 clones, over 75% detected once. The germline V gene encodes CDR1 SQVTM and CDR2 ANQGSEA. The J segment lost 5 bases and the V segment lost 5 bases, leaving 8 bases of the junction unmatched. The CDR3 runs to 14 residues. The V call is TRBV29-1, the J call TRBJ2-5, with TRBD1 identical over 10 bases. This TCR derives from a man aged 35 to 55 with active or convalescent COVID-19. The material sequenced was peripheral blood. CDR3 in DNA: TGCAGCGTTTCACCGGGACAGGGGCGGGAGACCCAGTACTTC. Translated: CSVSPGQGRETQYF.